This TCR beta chain was found in a study of response to subunit inactivated influenza vaccine. In this sample, this clonotype turned up a few times. This CDR3 spans 14 amino acids. The germline V gene encodes CDR1 SQVTM and CDR2 ANQGSEA. Trimming cost V 7 bases and J 7 bases, with 19 bases left between them. Using its own MiXCR run on the RT-PCR reads, TCRdb lists one record per CDR3 protein. Of 500,000 to 750,000 distinct CDR3 sequences listed, about 15% are singletons. The clonotype originates from a man in his fifties or sixties who received an inactivated influenza vaccine. This chain links TRBV29-1 with TRBJ2-2; perhaps TRBD2 as D (6 bases). This specimen was PBMCs from blood, taken less than 13 days after vaccination. The CDR3 nucleotides are TGCAGCGCTGAGACTAGTTATGTAAGCGGGGAGCTGTTTTTT. Translated, it gives CSAETSYVSGELFF.